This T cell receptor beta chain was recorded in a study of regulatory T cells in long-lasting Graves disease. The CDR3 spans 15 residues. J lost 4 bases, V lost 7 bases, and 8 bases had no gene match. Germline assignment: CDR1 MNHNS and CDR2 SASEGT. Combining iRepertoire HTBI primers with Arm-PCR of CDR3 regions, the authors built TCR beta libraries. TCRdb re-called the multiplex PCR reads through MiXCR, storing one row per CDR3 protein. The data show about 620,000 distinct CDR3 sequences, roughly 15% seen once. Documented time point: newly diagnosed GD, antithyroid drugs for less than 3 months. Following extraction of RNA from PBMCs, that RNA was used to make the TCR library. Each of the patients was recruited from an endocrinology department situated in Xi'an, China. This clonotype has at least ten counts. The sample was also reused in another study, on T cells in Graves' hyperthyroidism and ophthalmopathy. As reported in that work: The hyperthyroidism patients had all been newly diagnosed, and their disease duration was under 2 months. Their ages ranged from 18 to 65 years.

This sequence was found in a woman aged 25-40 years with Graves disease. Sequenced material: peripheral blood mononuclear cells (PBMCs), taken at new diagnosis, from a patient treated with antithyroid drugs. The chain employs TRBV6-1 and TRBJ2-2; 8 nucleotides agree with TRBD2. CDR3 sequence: CASKSQRETTGELFF. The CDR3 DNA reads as TGTGCCAGCAAGAGTCAGCGGGAGACCACCGGGGAGCTGTTTTTT.